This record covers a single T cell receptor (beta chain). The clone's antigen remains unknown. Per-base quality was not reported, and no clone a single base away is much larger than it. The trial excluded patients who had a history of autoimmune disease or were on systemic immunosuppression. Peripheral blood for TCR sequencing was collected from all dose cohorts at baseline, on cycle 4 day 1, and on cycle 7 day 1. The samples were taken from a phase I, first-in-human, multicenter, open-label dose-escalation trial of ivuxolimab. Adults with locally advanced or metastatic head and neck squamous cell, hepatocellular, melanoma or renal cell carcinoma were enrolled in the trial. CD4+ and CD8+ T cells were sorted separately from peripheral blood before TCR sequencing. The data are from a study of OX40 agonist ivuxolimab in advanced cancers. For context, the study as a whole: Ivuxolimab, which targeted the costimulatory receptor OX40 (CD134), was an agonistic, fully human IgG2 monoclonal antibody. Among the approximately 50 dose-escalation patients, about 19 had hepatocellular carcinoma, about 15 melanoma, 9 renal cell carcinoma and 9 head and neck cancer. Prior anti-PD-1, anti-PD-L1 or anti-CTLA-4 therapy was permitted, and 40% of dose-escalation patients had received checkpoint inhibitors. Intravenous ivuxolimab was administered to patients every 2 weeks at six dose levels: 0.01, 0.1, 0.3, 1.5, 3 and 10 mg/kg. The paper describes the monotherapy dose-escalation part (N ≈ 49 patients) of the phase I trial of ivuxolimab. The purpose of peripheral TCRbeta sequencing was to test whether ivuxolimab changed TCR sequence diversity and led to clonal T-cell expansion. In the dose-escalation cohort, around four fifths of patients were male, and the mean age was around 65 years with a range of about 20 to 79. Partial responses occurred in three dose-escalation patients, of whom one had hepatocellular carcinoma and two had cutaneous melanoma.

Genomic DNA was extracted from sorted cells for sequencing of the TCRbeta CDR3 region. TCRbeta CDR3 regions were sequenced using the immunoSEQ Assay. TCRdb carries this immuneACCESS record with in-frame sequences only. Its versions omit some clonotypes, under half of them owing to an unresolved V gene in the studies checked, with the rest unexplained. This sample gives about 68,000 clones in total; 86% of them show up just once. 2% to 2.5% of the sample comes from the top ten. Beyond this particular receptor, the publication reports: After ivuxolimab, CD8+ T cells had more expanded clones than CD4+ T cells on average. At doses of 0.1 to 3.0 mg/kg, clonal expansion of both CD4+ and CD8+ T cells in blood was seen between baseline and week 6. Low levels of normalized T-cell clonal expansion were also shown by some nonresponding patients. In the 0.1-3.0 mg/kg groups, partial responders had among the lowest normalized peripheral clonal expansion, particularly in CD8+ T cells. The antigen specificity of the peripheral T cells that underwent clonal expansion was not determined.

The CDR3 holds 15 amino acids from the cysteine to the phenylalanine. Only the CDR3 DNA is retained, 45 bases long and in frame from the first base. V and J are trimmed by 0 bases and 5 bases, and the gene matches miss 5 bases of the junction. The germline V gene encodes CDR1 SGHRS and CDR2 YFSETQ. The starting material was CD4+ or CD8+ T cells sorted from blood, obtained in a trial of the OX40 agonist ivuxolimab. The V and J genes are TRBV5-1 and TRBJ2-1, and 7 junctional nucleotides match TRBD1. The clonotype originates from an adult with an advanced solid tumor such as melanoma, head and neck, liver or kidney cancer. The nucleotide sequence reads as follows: TGCGCCAGCAGCTTGGGAGGACAGGTAAACAATGAGCAGTTCTTC. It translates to CASSLGGQVNNEQFF. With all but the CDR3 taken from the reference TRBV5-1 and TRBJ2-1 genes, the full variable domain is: KAGVTQTPRYLIKTRGQQVTLSCSPISGHRSVSWYQQTPGQGLQFLFEYFSETQRNKGNFPGRFSGRQFSNSRSEMNVSTLELGDSALYLCASSLGGQVNNEQFFGPGTRLTVL.